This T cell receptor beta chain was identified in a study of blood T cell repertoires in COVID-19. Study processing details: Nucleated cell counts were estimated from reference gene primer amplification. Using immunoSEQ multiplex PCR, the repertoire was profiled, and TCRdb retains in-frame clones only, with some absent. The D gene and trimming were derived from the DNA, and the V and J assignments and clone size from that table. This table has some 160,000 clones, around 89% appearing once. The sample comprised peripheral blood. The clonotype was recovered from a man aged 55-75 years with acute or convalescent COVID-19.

CDR3 region: CASSLKIGQGNYGYTF. Here the CDR3 DNA reads TGTGCCAGCAGCCTCAAGATAGGGCAGGGAAACTATGGCTACACCTTC. The chain is built from TRBV14 and TRBJ1-2, with a weak D call TRBD1 (5 bases). The CDR3 is 16 amino acids. Germline loops: CDR1 SGHDN, CDR2 FVKESK. V was trimmed by 4 bases and J by 2 bases, leaving 17 bases between them.